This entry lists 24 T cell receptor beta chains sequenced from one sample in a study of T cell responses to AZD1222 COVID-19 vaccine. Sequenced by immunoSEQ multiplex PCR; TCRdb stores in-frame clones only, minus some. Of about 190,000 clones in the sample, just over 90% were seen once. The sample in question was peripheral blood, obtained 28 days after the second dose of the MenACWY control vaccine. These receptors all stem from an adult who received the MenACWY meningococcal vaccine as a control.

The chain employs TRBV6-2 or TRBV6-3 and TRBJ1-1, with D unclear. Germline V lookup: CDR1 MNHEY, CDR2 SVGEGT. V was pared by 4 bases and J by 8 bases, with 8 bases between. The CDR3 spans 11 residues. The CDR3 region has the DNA TGTGCCAGCAGTTCACAGTTAGAAGCTTTCTTT. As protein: CASSSQLEAFF.

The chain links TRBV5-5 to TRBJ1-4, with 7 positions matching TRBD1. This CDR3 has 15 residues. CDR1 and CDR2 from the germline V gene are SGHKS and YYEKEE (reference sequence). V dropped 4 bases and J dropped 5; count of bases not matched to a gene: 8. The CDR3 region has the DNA TGTGCCAGCAGCACTGGCGGGACAGTAAATGAAAAACTGTTTTTT. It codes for CASSTGGTVNEKLFF. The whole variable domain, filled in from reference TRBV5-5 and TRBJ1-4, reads DAGVTQSPTHLIKTRGQQVTLRCSPISGHKSVSWYQQVLGQGPQFIFQYYEKEERGRGNFPDRFSARQFPNYSSELNVNALLLGDSALYLCASSTGGTVNEKLFFGSGTQLSVL.

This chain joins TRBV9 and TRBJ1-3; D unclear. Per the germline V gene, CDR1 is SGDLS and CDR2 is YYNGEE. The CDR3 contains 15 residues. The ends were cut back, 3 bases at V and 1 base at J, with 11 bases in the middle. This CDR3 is CASSGMTGSGNTIYF. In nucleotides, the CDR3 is TGTGCCAGCAGCGGGATGACGGGTTCTGGAAACACCATATATTTT. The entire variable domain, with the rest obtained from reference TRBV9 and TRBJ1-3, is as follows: DSGVTQTPKHLITATGQRVTLRCSPRSGDLSVYWYQQSLDQGLQFLIQYYNGEERAKGNILERFSAQQFPDLHSELNLSSLELGDSALYFCASSGMTGSGNTIYFGEGSWLTVV.

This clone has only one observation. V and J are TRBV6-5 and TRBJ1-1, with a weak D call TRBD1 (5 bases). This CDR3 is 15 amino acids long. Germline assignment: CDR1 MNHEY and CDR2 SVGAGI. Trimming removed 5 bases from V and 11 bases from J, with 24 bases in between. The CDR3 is CASSLEDTPTREAFF. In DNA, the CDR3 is TGTGCCAGCAGTCTGGAGGACACACCGACAAGAGAGGCTTTCTTT.

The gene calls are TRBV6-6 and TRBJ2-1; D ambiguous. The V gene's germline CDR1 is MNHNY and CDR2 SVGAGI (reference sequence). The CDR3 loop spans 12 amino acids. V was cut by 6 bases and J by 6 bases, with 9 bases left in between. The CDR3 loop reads CASSQVRNEQFF. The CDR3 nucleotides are TGTGCCAGCAGCCAGGTCCGCAATGAGCAGTTCTTC.

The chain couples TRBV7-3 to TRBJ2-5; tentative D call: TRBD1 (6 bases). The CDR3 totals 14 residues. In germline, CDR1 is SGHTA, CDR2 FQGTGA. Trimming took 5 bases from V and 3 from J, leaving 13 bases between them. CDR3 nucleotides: TGTGCCAGCAGCCCCCAGGGGTCGAAAGAGACCCAGTACTTC. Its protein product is CASSPQGSKETQYF.

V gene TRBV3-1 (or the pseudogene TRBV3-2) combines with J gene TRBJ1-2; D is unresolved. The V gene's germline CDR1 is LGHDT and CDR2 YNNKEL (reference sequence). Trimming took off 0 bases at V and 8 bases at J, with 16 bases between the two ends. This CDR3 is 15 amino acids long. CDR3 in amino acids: CASSQEAEMAFGYTF. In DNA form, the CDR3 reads TGTGCCAGCAGCCAAGAGGCAGAGATGGCCTTCGGCTACACCTTC.

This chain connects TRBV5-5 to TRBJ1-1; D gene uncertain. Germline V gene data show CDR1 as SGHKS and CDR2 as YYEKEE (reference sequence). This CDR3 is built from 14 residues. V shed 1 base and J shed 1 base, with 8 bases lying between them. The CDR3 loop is CASSLWLRNTEAFF. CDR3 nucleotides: TGTGCCAGCAGCTTGTGGCTCAGGAACACTGAAGCTTTCTTT.

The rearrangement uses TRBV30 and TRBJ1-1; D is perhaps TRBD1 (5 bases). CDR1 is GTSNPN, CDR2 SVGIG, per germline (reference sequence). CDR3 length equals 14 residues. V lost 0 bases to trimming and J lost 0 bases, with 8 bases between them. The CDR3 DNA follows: TGTGCCTGGAGTGTCCCAGGGCTGAACACTGAAGCTTTCTTT. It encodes CAWSVPGLNTEAFF.

CDR3 bases: TGTGCCAGCAACCCTTTACCAGGGAGTATCAATGAGCAGTTCTTC. Its protein is CASNPLPGSINEQFF. The genes are TRBV7-2 and TRBJ2-1; D might be TRBD1 or TRBD2, each matching 5 bases. Trimming left V 7 bases short and J 6 bases short, with 19 bases between. The germline V gene encodes CDR1 SGHTA and CDR2 FQGNSA. The CDR3 is 15 residues long. The full variable domain, completed using reference TRBV7-2 and TRBJ2-1, is GAGVSQSPSNKVTEKGKDVELRCDPISGHTALYWYRQSLGQGLEFLIYFQGNSAPDKSGLPSDRFSAERTGGSVSTLTIQRTQQEDSAVYLCASNPLPGSINEQFFGPGTRLTVL.

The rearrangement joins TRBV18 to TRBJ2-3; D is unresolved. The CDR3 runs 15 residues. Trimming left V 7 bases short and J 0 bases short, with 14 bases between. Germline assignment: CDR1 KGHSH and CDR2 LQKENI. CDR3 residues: CASLLKISSTDTQYF. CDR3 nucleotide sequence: TGTGCCAGCTTGCTAAAGATTTCTAGCACAGATACGCAGTATTTT.

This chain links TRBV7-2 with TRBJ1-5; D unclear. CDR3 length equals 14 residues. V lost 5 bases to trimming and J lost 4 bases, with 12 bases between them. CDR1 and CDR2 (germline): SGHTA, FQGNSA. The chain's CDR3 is CASSPGLDNQPQHF. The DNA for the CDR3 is TGTGCCAGCAGCCCCGGTTTAGATAATCAGCCCCAGCATTTT.

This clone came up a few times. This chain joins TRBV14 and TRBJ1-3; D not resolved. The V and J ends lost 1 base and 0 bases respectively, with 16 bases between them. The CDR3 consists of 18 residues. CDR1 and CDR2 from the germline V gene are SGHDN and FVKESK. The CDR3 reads CASSQGYSGRTSGNTIYF. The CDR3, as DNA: TGTGCCAGCAGCCAAGGTTATTCTGGACGTACCTCTGGAAACACCATATATTTT. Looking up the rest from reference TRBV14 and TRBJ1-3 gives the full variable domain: EAGVTQFPSHSVIEKGQTVTLRCDPISGHDNLYWYRRVMGKEIKFLLHFVKESKQDESGMPNNRFLAERTGGTYSTLKVQPAELEDSGVYFCASSQGYSGRTSGNTIYFGEGSWLTVV.

The CDR3 sequence: CATSDWGYPSAQNNEQFF. The CDR3, as DNA: TGTGCCACCAGTGATTGGGGTTACCCATCCGCACAGAACAATGAGCAGTTCTTC. This chain uses TRBV24-1 with TRBJ2-1; D remains ambiguous. Trimming removed 2 bases at V and 5 bases at J, with 21 bases between. CDR1 and CDR2 (germline): KGHDR, SFDVKD. This CDR3 spans 18 amino acids.

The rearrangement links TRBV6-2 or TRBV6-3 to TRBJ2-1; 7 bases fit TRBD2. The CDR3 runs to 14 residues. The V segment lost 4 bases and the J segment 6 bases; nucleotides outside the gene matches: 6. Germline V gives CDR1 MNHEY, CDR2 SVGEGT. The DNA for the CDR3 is TGTGCCAGCAGTTTGGGGGGGAGACCCAATGAGCAGTTCTTC. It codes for CASSLGGRPNEQFF.

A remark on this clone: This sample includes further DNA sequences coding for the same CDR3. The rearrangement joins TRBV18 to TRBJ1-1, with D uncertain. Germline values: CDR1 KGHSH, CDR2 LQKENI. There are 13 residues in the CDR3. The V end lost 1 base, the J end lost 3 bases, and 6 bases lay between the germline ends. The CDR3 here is CASSPRADTEAFF. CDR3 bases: TGTGCCAGCTCACCACGCGCGGACACTGAAGCTTTCTTT.

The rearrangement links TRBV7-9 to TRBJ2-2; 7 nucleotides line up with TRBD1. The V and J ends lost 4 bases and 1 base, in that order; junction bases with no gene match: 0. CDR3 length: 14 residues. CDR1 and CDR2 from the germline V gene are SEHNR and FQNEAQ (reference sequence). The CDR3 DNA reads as TGTGCCAGCAGCTGGACAGGGAACACCGGGGAGCTGTTTTTT. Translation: CASSWTGNTGELFF.

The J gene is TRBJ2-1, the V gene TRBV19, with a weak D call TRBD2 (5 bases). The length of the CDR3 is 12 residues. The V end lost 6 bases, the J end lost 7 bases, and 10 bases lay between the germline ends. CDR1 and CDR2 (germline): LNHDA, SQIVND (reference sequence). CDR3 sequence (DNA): TGTGCCAGTAGCGGTGGAGGAAATGAGCAGTTCTTC. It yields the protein CASSGGGNEQFF.

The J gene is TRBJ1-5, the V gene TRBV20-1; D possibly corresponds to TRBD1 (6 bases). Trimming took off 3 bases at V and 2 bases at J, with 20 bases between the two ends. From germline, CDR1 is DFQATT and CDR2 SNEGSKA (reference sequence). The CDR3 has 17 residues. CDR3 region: CSASLDGGIARNQPQHF. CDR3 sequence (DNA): TGCAGTGCTAGTCTTGACGGGGGCATAGCTCGCAATCAGCCCCAGCATTTT.

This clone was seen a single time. The DNA for the CDR3 is TGTGCCAGCAGTGACAGGGCCAGAAGTAACTATGGCTACACCTTC. Translation: CASSDRARSNYGYTF. This sequence joins TRBV6-4 and TRBJ1-2; D is undetermined. V gave up 2 bases and J gave up 1 base, with 11 bases separating them. Per the germline V gene, CDR1 is MRHNA and CDR2 is SNTAGT. The CDR3 runs to 15 residues.

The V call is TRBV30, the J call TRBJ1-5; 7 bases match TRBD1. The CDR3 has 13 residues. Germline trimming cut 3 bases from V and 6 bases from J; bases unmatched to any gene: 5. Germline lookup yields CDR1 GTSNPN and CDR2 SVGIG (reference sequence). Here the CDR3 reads CAWRGQEGQPQHF. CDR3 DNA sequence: TGTGCCTGGAGAGGACAGGAAGGTCAGCCCCAGCATTTT. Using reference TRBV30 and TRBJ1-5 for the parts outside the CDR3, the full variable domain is SQTIHQWPATLVQPVGSPLSLECTVEGTSNPNLYWYRQAAGRGLQLLFYSVGIGQISSEVPQNLSASRPQDRQFILSSKKLLLSDSGFYLCAWRGQEGQPQHFGDGTRLSIL.

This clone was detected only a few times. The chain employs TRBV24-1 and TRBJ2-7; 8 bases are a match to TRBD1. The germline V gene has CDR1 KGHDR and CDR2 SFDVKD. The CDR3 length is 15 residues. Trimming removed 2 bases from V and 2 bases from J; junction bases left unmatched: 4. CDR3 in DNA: TGTGCCACCAGTGATTCTAAACAGGGGGCCTACGAGCAGTACTTC. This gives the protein CATSDSKQGAYEQYF.

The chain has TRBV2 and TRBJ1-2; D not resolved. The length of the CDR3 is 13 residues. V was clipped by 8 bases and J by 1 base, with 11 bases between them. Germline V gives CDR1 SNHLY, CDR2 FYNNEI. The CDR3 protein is CASLPNGNYGYTF. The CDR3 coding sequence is TGTGCCAGCCTCCCCAACGGTAACTATGGCTACACCTTC.

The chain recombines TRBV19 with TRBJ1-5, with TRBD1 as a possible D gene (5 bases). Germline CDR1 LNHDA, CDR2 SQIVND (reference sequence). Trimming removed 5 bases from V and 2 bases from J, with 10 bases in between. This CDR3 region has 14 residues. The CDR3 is CASSQGQGNQPQHF. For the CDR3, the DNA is TGTGCCAGTAGTCAGGGCCAGGGCAATCAGCCCCAGCATTTT.